Included here is one TCR beta chain sequence, with context. This CDR3 has 12 residues. Germline CDR1 is MDHEN and CDR2 is SYDVKM. V was trimmed by 4 bases and J by 12 bases, leaving 16 bases between them. This entry comes from a study of blood T cell repertoires in COVID-19. Study-level background: Sample material is recorded as cDNA or gDNA derived from T cells, B-cell-depleted T cells, or PBMCs.

Original processing notes: Amplification of reference gene primers was used by the study to estimate nucleated cell counts. Sequencing was performed with immunoSEQ multiplex PCR; in TCRdb, only in-frame clones are kept and a portion is missing. The V and J calls and clone size come from that table; D and trimming were worked out from the DNA. The sample contains roughly 190,000 clones, under 80% of which appear only once. The chain uses TRBV28 and TRBJ2-7, with TRBD1 as a possible D gene (6 bases). The sequenced material came from PBMCs or T cells enriched from blood (not recorded which). This clonotype was sampled from a woman aged 45-60 years with acute COVID-19. CDR3 amino acids: CASSSAGVPWYV. CDR3 coding DNA: TGTGCCAGCAGTTCAGCAGGGGTGCCTTGGTACGTC.